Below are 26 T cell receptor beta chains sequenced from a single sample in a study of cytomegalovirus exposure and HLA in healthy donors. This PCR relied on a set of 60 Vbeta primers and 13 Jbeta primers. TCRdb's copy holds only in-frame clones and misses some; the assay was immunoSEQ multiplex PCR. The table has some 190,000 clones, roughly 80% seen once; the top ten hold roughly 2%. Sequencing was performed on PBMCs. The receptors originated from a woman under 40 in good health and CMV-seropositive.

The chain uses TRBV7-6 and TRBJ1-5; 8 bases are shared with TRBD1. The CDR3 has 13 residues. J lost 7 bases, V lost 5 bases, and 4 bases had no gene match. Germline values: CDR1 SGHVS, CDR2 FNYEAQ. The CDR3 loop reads CASSEDRGQPQHF. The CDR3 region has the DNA TGTGCCAGCAGCGAAGACAGGGGACAGCCCCAGCATTTT.

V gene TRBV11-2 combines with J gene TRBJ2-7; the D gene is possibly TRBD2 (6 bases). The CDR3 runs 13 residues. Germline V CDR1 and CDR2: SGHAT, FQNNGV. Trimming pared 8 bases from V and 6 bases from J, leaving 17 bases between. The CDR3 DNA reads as TGTGCCAGCCACCGGGACCTCGGGGGCGAGCAGTACTTC. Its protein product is CASHRDLGGEQYF. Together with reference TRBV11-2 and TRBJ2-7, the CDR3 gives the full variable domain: EAGVAQSPRYKIIEKRQSVAFWCNPISGHATLYWYQQILGQGPKLLIQFQNNGVVDDSQLPKDRFSAERLKGVDSTLKIQPAKLEDSAVYLCASHRDLGGEQYFGPGTRLTVT.

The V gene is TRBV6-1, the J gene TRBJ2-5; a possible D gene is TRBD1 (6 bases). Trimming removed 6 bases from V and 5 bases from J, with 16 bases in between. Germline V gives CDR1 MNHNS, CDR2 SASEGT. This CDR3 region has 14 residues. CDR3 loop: CASRVTGYRETQYF. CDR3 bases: TGTGCCAGCAGGGTAACAGGGTACCGGGAGACCCAGTACTTC.

The CDR3 bases are TGTGCCAGCAGACGCAGGGAAGGGAATTCACCCCTCCACTTT. This sequence encodes CASRRREGNSPLHF. The chain joins TRBV27 to TRBJ1-6, with D possibly TRBD1 on 5 matching bases. V gave up 6 bases and J gave up 7 bases, with 13 bases separating them. Germline CDR1 is MNHEY and CDR2 is SMNVEV (reference sequence). The CDR3 covers 14 residues.

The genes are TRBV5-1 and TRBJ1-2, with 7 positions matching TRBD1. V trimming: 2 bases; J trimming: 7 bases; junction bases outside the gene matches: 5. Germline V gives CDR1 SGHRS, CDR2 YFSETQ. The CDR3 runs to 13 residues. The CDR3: CASSFGTASGYTF. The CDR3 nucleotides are TGCGCCAGCAGCTTTGGGACAGCGTCTGGCTACACCTTC.

CDR3 bases: TGCGCCAGCAGCCTGACCGGGGGGGATGGTGGCTACACCTTC. Translated: CASSLTGGDGGYTF. The chain uses TRBV5-1 and TRBJ1-2; TRBD1 might be the D (5 bases). Germline V gene sequence: CDR1 SGHRS, CDR2 YFSETQ. The CDR3 sequence is 14 residues long. Trimming stripped 4 bases from V and 7 bases from J, with 17 bases between.

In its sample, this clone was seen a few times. CDR3 bases: TGTGCCAGCAGCTTAGTCCGTCAGGAGGTTGAAGCTTTCTTT. Translating it yields CASSLVRQEVEAFF. The rearrangement uses TRBV7-2 and TRBJ1-1; no definite D call. The CDR3 consists of 14 residues. Germline values: CDR1 SGHTA, CDR2 FQGNSA. Trimming left V 1 base short and J 7 bases short, with 13 bases between.

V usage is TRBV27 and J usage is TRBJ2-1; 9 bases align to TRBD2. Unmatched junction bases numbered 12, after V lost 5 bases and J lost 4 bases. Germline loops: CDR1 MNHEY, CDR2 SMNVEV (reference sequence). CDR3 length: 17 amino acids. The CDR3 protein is CASSPPSGTSSYNEQFF. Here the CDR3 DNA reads TGTGCCAGCAGTCCACCTTCCGGGACTAGCTCGTACAATGAGCAGTTCTTC.

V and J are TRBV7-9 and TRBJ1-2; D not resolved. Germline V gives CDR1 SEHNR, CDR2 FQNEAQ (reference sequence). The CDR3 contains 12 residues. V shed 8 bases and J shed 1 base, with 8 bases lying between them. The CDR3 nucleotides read TGTGCCAGCTCGGGTAGTAACTATGGCTACACCTTC. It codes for CASSGSNYGYTF.

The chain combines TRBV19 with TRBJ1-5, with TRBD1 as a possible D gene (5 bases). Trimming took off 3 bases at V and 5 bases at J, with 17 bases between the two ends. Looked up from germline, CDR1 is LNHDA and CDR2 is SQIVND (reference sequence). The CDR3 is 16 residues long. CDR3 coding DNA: TGTGCCAGTAGTATGGATATTCGGGGGTACGATCAGCCCCAGCATTTT. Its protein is CASSMDIRGYDQPQHF.

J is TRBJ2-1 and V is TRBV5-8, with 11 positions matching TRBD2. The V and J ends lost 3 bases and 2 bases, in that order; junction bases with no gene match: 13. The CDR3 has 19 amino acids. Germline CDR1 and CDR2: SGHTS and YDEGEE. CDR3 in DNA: TGTGCCAGCAGCTCCTGGGGCAATGTAGCGGGAGGGACCTACAATGAGCAGTTCTTC. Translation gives CASSSWGNVAGGTYNEQFF.

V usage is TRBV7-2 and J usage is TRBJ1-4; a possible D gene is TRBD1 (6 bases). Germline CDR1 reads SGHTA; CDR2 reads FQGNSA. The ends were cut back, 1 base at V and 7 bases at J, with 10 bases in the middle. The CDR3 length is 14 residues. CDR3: CASSLGVGGEKLFF. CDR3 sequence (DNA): TGTGCCAGCAGCTTAGGGGTAGGGGGTGAAAAACTGTTTTTT. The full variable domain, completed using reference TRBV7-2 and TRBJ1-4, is GAGVSQSPSNKVTEKGKDVELRCDPISGHTALYWYRQSLGQGLEFLIYFQGNSAPDKSGLPSDRFSAERTGGSVSTLTIQRTQQEDSAVYLCASSLGVGGEKLFFGSGTQLSVL.

CDR3 coding DNA: TGTGCCAGCAGCCTACAGGGGGCGGCCGGGGAGCTGTTTTTT. Translating gives CASSLQGAAGELFF. This sequence joins TRBV6-6 and TRBJ2-2; 9 bases agree with TRBD1. The V gene end was trimmed by 6 bases and the J gene end by 6 bases; junction bases not matched to a gene: 5. The germline V gene encodes CDR1 MNHNY and CDR2 SVGAGI (reference sequence). CDR3 length: 14 residues.

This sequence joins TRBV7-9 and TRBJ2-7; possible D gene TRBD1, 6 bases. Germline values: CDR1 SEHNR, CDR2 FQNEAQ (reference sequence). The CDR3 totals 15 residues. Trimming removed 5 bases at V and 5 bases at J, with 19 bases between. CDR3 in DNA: TGTGCCAGCAGCCCGCAGGGTCGCAGGGGCCACGAGCAGTACTTC. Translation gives CASSPQGRRGHEQYF.

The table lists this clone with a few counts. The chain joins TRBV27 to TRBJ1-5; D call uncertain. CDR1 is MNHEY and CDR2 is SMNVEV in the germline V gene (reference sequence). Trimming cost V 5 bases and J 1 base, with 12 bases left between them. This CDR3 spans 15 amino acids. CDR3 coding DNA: TGTGCCAGCAGTCTAGATCGACTCAGCAATCAGCCCCAGCATTTT. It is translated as CASSLDRLSNQPQHF.

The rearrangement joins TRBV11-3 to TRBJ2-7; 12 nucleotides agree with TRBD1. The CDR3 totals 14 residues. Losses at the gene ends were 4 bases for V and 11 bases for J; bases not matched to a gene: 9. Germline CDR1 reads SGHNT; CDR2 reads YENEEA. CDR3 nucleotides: TGTGCCAGCAGCTATTCGGGACAGGGGGCGCGTAAGTACTTC. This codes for CASSYSGQGARKYF.

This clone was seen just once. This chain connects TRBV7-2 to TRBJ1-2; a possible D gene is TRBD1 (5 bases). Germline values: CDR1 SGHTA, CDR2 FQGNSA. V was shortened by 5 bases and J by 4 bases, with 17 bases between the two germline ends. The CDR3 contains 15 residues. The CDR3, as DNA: TGTGCCAGCAGCCCTAGTGGGGGGGGGTCCTATGGCTACACCTTC. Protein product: CASSPSGGGSYGYTF.

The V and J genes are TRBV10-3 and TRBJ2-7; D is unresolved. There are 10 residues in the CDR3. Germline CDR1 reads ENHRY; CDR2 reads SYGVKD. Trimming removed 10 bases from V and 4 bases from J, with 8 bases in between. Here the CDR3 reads CATGVYEQYF. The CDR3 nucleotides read TGTGCCACCGGAGTTTACGAGCAGTACTTC.

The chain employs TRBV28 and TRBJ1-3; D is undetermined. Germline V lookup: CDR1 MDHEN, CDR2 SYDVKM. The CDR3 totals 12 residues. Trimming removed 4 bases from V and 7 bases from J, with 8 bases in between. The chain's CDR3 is CASSSPGNTIYF. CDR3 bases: TGTGCCAGCAGTTCCCCGGGGAACACCATATATTTT.

CDR3 region: CASSPTLTGDYGYTF. Written as DNA, the CDR3 is TGTGCCAGCAGTCCGACTCTGACAGGGGACTATGGCTACACCTTC. The V and J genes are TRBV6-4 and TRBJ1-2; TRBD1 matches 8 bases. The V gene end was trimmed by 5 bases and the J gene end by 3 bases; junction bases not matched to a gene: 8. From germline, CDR1 is MRHNA and CDR2 SNTAGT. CDR3 size: 15 residues.

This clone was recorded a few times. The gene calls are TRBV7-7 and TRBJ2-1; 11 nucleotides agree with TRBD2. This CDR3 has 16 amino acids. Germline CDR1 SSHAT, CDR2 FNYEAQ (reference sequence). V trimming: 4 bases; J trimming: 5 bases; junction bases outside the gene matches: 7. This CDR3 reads CASSYYGTSGDNEQFF. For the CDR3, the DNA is TGTGCCAGCAGCTACTACGGGACTAGCGGAGACAATGAGCAGTTCTTC.

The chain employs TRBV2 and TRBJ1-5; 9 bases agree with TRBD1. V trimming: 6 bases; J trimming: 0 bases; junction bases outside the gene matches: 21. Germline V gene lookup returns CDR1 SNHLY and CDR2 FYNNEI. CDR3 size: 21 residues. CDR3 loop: CASRGGRQGESLIFSNQPQHF. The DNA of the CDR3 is TGTGCCAGCAGGGGTGGCCGACAGGGGGAGTCTCTCATTTTTAGCAATCAGCCCCAGCATTTT.

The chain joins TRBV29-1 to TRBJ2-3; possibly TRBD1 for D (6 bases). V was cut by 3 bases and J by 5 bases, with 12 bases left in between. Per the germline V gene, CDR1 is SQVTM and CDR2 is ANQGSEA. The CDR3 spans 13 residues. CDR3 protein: CSVEKGVGDTQYF. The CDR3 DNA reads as TGCAGCGTTGAGAAGGGGGTGGGAGATACGCAGTATTTT.

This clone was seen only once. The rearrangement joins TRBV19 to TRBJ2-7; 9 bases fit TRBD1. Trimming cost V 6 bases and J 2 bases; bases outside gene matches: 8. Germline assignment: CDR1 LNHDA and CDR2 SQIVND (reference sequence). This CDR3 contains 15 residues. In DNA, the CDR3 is TGTGCCAGTAGAATAACCGGGACAGGGACCTACGAGCAGTACTTC. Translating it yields CASRITGTGTYEQYF.

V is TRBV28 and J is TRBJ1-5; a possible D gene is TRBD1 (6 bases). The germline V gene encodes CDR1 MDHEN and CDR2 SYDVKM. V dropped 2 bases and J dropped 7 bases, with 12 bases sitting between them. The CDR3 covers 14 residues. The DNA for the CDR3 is TGTGCCAGCAGTTTAACGGCGGGGGGCCAGCCCCAGCATTTT. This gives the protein CASSLTAGGQPQHF.

The CDR3 spells CASSSLSTGSYEQYF. CDR3 coding DNA: TGTGCCAGTAGTTCTCTTTCGACAGGCTCCTACGAGCAGTACTTC. The V call is TRBV19, the J call TRBJ2-7; possible D gene TRBD1, 6 bases. This CDR3 has 15 amino acids. Trimming removed 5 bases from V and 0 bases from J, with 14 bases in between. Germline V gene sequence: CDR1 LNHDA, CDR2 SQIVND (reference sequence).